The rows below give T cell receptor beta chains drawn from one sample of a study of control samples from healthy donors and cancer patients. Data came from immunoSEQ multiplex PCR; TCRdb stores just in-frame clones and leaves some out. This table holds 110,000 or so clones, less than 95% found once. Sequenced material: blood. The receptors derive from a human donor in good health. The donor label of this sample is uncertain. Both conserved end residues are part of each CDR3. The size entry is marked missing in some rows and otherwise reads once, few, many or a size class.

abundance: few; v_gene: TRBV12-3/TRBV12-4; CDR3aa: CASIYGSGEKLFF
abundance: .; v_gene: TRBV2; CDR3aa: CASITLPGLGGNTIYF
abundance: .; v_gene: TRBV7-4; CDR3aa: CASSLVGEWQGFYCSPLHF
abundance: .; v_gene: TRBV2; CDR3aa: CASTAGTGILYEQYF
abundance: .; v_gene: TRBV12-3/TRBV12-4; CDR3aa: CACRGPWPGELFF
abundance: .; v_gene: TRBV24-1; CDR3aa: CATSDLNSNQPQHF
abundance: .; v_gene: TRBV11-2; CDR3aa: CASSLTSGGTYNEQFF
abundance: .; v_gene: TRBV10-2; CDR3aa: CASSEGLAGPYNEQFF
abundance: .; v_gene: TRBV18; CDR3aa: CASSGTGSSPLHF
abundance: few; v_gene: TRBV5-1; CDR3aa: CASSAGQGAGQPQHF
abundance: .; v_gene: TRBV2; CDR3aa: CASSDGLGGTDTQYF
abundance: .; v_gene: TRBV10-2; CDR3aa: CASSDRFTEAFF